One T cell receptor beta chain is described in this entry. Antigen specificity is unknown. This entry belongs to a study of vaccination and CD4 T cells after COVID-19. Looking at the study overall: Two Hispanic individuals were among six male and four female convalescent patients. Participants were administered two doses of either the BNT162b2 or the mRNA-1273 vaccine. Cells received overlapping spike peptides from SARS-CoV-2, HCoV-NL63, HCoV-OC43 and HCoV-229E as stimulation.

CDR1 is MDHEN and CDR2 is SYDVKM in the germline V gene. Trimming stripped 2 bases from V and 4 bases from J, with 8 bases between. This CDR3 comprises 13 residues. Treatment here: approximately nine-day PBMC culture with coronavirus spike peptide pools or control peptides (ViraFEST assay). Researchers collected the unexposed donor's CD4+ T cells before the COVID-19 pandemic (2011-2018). Per-well cultures of millions of PBMCs received around 10 IU/ml IL-2 and about 10 ug/ml peptide pools. An Oncomine TCR Beta short-read assay was used to sequence the DNA from cultured CD4+ T cells. After culture, CD4+ T cells served as the source for genomic DNA extraction. One entry per CDR3 protein results from TCRdb running MiXCR on the PCR reads. The sample yields approximately 9,000 distinct CDR3 sequences, around a third seen once.

This receptor was obtained from a human donor in good health. The specimen sequenced was CD4+ T cells from blood, cultured in vitro. J is TRBJ1-2 and V is TRBV28, with D possibly being TRBD1 (5 bases). CDR3 loop: CASSLGTFYGYTF. The CDR3 DNA is TGTGCCAGCAGTTTAGGGACCTTCTATGGCTACACCTTC.